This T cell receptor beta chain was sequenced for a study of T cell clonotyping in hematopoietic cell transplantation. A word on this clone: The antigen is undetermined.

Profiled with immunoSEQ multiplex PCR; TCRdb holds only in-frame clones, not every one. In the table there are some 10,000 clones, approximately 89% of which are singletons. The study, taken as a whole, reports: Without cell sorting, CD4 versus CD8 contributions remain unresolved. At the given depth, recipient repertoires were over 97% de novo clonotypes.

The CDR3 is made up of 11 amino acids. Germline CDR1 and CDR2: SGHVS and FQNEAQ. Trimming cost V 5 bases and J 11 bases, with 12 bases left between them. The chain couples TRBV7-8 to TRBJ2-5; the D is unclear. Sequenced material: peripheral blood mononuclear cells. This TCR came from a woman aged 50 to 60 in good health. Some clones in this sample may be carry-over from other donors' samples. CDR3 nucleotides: TGTGCCAGCAGCATATACAGTGAGCAGTACTTC. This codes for CASSIYSEQYF.